The rows below give T cell receptor beta chains drawn from one sample of a study of T cell changes during pregnancy in multiple sclerosis. The table came from immunoSEQ multiplex PCR; TCRdb's copy has only in-frame clones and leaves some out. The sample lists approximately 90,000 clones, around 92% occurring once. The sample was peripheral blood, taken after pregnancy. All receptors come from a female donor with multiple sclerosis, enrolled in a pregnancy study. Both conserved end residues are part of each CDR3.

j_gene: TRBJ2-5
v_gene: TRBV6-5
CDR3aa: CASSYSWGNNQETQYF

j_gene: TRBJ1-1
v_gene: TRBV29-1
CDR3aa: CSVVGAEAFF

j_gene: TRBJ1-5
v_gene: TRBV6-1
CDR3aa: CASISALGNQPQHF

j_gene: TRBJ1-2
v_gene: TRBV27
CDR3aa: CASSSPLRGYGYTF

j_gene: TRBJ1-1
v_gene: TRBV19
CDR3aa: CASMGRYRANTEAFF

j_gene: TRBJ2-7
v_gene: TRBV2
CDR3aa: CASSESTGVTYEQYF

j_gene: TRBJ1-2
v_gene: TRBV19
CDR3aa: CASSTGYGYTF

j_gene: TRBJ2-1
v_gene: TRBV5-6
CDR3aa: CASRPQRAHPYNEQFF

j_gene: TRBJ2-2
v_gene: TRBV5-4
CDR3aa: CASSSTGWTTNTGELFF

j_gene: TRBJ2-4
v_gene: TRBV23-1
CDR3aa: CASSQSGTGGPAKNIQYF

j_gene: TRBJ2-3
v_gene: TRBV10-3
CDR3aa: CAISYGSAGDTQYF

j_gene: TRBJ1-2
v_gene: TRBV6-1
CDR3aa: CASRRGTAYGYTF

j_gene: TRBJ2-3
v_gene: TRBV7-3
CDR3aa: CASSLGTSGGTDTQYF

j_gene: TRBJ2-7
v_gene: TRBV18
CDR3aa: CASSPAPQGPYEQYF

j_gene: TRBJ1-6
v_gene: TRBV30
CDR3aa: CAWGWTGHNSPLHF

j_gene: TRBJ2-2
v_gene: TRBV18
CDR3aa: CASSERQGFNTGELFF

j_gene: TRBJ1-4
v_gene: TRBV30
CDR3aa: CAWSRGTGENEKLFF

j_gene: TRBJ2-5
v_gene: TRBV7-2
CDR3aa: CASSSLAGGPIQETQYF